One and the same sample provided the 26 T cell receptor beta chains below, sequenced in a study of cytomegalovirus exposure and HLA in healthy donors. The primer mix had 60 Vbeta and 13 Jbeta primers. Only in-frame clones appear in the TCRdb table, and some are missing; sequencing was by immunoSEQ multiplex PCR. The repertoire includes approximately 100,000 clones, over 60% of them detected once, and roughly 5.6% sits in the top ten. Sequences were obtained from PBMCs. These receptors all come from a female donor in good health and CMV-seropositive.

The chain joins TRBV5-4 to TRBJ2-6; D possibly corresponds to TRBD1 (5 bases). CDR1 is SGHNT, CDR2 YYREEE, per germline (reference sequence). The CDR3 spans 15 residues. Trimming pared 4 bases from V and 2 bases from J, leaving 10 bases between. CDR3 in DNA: TGTGCCAGCAGCCCCTCAGGGACTGGGGCCAACGTCCTGACTTTC. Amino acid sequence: CASSPSGTGANVLTF. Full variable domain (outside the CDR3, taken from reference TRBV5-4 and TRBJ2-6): ETGVTQSPTHLIKTRGQQVTLRCSSQSGHNTVSWYQQALGQGPQFIFQYYREEENGRGNFPPRFSGLQFPNYSSELNVNALELDDSALYLCASSPSGTGANVLTFGAGSRLTVL.

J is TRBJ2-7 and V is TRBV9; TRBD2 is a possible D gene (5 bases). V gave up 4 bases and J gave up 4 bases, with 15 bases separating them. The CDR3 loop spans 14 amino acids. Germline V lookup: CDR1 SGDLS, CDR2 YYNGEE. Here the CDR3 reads CASSLGIRGYEQYF. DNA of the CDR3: TGTGCCAGCAGCTTGGGGATCCGAGGGTACGAGCAGTACTTC.

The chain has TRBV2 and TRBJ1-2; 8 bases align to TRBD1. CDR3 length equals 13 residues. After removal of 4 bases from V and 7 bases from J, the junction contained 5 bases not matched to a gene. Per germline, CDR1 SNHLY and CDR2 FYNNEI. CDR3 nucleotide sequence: TGTGCCAGCAGTGCGGGACAGGTGCTTGGCTACACCTTC. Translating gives CASSAGQVLGYTF.

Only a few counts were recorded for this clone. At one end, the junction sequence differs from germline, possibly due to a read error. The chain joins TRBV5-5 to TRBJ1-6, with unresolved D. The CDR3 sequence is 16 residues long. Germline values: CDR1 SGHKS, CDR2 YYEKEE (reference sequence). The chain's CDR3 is CASSLGPNTYNSPLHF. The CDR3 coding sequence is TGTGCCAGCAGTTTGGGCCCAAACACCTATAATTCACCCCTCCACTTT.

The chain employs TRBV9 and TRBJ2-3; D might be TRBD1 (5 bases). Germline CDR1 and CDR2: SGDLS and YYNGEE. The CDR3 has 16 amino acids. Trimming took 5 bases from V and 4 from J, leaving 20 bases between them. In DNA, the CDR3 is TGTGCCAGCAGTGGGGCCGGGTTCCGGGTTGCAGATACGCAGTATTTT. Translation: CASSGAGFRVADTQYF.

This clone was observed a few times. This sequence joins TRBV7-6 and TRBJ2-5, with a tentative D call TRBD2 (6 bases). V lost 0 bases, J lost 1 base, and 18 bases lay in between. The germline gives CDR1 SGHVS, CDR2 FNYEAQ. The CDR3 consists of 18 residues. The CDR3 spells CASSLAPEVAATQETQYF. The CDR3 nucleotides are TGTGCCAGCAGCTTAGCCCCGGAGGTAGCGGCAACCCAAGAGACCCAGTACTTC. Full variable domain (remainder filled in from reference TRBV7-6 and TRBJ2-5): GAGVSQSPRYKVTKRGQDVALRCDPISGHVSLYWYRQALGQGPEFLTYFNYEAQQDKSGLPNDRFSAERPEGSISTLTIQRTEQRDSAMYRCASSLAPEVAATQETQYFGPGTRLLVL.

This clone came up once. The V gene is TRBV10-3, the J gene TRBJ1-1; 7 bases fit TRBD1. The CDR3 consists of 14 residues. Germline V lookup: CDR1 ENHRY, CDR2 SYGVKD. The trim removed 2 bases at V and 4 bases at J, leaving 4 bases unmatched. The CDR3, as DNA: TGTGCCATCAGTGAGCCGACAGGGATCACTGAAGCTTTCTTT. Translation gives CAISEPTGITEAFF.

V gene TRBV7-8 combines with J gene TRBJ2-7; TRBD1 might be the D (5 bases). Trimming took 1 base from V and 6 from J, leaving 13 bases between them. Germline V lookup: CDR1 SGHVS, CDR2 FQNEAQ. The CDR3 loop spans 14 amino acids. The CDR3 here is CASSLGGRSVEQYF. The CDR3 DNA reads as TGTGCCAGCAGCTTAGGGGGCAGGAGCGTCGAGCAGTACTTC.

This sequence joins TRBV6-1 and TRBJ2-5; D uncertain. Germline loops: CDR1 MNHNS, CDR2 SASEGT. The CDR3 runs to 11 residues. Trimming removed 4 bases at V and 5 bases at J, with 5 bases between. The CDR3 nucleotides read TGTGCCAGCAGTGTACGGGAGACCCAGTACTTC. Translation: CASSVRETQYF.

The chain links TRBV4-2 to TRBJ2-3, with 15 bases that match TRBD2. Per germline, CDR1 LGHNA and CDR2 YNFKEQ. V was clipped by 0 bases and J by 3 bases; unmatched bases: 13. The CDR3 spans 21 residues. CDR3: CASSQDMGTSGRLGGTDTQYF. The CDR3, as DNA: TGTGCCAGCAGCCAAGATATGGGGACTAGCGGGAGGCTCGGGGGGACAGATACGCAGTATTTT.

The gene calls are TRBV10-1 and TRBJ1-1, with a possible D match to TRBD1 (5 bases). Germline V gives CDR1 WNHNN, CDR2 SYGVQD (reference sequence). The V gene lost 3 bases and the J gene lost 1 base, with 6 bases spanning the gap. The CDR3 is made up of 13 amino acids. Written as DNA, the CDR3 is TGCGCCAGCAGTGAAGACAGGAACACTGAAGCTTTCTTT. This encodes CASSEDRNTEAFF.

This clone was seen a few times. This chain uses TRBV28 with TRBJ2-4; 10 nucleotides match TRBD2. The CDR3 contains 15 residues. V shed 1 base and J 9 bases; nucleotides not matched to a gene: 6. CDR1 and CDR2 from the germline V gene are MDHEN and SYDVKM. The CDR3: CASSLLASGSSIQYF. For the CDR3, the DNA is TGTGCCAGCAGTTTATTGGCTAGCGGGAGTAGCATTCAGTACTTC.

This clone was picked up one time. CDR3 region: CAWSRDLRGEQYF. The CDR3 bases are TGTGCCTGGAGCCGGGACCTCAGGGGCGAGCAGTACTTC. The chain links TRBV30 to TRBJ2-7; tentatively, D is TRBD1 (6 bases). Germline CDR1 is GTSNPN and CDR2 is SVGIG (reference sequence). Trimming pared 3 bases from V and 6 bases from J, leaving 15 bases between. The CDR3 loop spans 13 amino acids. The whole variable domain, remainder taken from reference TRBV30 and TRBJ2-7, is SQTIHQWPATLVQPVGSPLSLECTVEGTSNPNLYWYRQAAGRGLQLLFYSVGIGQISSEVPQNLSASRPQDRQFILSSKKLLLSDSGFYLCAWSRDLRGEQYFGPGTRLTVT.

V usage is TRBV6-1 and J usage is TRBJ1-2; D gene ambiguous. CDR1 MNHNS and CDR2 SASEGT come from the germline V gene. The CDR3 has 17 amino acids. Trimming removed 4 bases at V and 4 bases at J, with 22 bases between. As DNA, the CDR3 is TGTGCCAGCAGTGGCCTTACGAGGCGGCGGGGAAGCTATGGCTACACCTTC. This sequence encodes CASSGLTRRRGSYGYTF.

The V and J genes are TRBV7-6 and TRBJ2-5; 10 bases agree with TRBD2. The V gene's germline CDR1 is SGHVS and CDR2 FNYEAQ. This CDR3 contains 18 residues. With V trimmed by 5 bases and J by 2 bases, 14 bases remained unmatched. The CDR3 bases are TGTGCCAGCAGCCTCCTGAGTGTAGCGGGGGGAAAGCAAGAGACCCAGTACTTC. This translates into CASSLLSVAGGKQETQYF.

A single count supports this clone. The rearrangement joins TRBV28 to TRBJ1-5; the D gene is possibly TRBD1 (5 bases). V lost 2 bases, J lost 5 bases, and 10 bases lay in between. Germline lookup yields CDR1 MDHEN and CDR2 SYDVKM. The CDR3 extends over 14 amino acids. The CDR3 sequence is CASSLRQFYQPQHF. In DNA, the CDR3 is TGTGCCAGCAGTTTAAGACAGTTTTATCAGCCCCAGCATTTT.

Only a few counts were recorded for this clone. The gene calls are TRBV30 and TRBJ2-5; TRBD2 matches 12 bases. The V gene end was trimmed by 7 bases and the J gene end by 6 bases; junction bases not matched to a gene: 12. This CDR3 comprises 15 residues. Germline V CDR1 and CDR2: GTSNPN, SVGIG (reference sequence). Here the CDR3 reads CASQGASGGEKTQYF. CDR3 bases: TGTGCCTCCCAAGGGGCTAGCGGGGGGGAGAAGACCCAGTACTTC.

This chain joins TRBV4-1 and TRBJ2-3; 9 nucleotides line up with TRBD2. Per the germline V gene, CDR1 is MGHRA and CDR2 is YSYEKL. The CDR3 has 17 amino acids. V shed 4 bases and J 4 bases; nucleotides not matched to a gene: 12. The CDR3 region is CASSLRTSAISADTQYF. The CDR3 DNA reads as TGCGCCAGCAGCCTACGGACTAGCGCCATATCGGCAGATACGCAGTATTTT.

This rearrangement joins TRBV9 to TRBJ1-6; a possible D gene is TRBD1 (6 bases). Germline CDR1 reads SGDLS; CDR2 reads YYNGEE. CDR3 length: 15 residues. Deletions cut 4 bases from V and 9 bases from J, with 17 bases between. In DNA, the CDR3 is TGTGCCAGCAGCCGGGGGGGGCAGGGCGGTTCACCCCTCCACTTT. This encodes CASSRGGQGGSPLHF.

DNA for the CDR3: TGTGCCAGCAGTCTCGACAGATATGGCTACACCTTC. Translating it yields CASSLDRYGYTF. V and J are TRBV7-9 and TRBJ1-2; perhaps TRBD1 as D (5 bases). Trimming shortened V by 6 bases and J by 5 bases, and 10 bases separated the two germline ends. This CDR3 has 12 residues. Germline values: CDR1 SEHNR, CDR2 FQNEAQ (reference sequence). The complete variable domain, with remaining parts taken from reference TRBV7-9 and TRBJ1-2, reads DTGVSQNPRHKITKRGQNVTFRCDPISEHNRLYWYRQTLGQGPEFLTYFQNEAQLEKSRLLSDRFSAERPKGSFSTLEIQRTEQGDSAMYLCASSLDRYGYTFGSGTRLTVV.

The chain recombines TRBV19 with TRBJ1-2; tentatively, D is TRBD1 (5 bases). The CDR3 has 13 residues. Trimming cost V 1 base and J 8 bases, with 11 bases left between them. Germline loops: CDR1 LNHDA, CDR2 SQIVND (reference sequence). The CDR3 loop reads CASSIVSQGGYTF. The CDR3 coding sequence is TGTGCCAGTAGTATAGTTTCCCAGGGAGGCTACACCTTC.

The CDR3 here is CASSLRGTSETNTGELFF. The CDR3 coding sequence is TGTGCCAGCAGCTTAAGGGGGACTAGCGAGACGAACACCGGGGAGCTGTTTTTT. The chain carries TRBV7-8 and TRBJ2-2; 10 nucleotides agree with TRBD2. The trim removed 2 bases at V and 0 bases at J, leaving 6 bases unmatched. This CDR3 contains 18 residues. Germline CDR1 is SGHVS and CDR2 is FQNEAQ.

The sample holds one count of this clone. CDR3 sequence: CASSPERATYNEQFF. DNA of the CDR3: TGTGCCAGCAGCCCAGAGAGGGCTACCTACAATGAGCAGTTCTTC. The rearrangement links TRBV7-6 to TRBJ2-1; weak D call: TRBD2 (5 bases). CDR3 length: 15 residues. Per the germline V gene, CDR1 is SGHVS and CDR2 is FNYEAQ. V was shortened by 5 bases and J by 2 bases, with 13 bases between the two germline ends. The whole variable domain, filled in from reference TRBV7-6 and TRBJ2-1, reads GAGVSQSPRYKVTKRGQDVALRCDPISGHVSLYWYRQALGQGPEFLTYFNYEAQQDKSGLPNDRFSAERPEGSISTLTIQRTEQRDSAMYRCASSPERATYNEQFFGPGTRLTVL.

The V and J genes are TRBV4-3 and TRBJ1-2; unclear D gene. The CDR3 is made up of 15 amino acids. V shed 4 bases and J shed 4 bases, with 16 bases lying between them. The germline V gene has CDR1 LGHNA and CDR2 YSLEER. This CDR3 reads CASSPAIIESYGYTF. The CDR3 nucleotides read TGCGCCAGCAGCCCAGCGATCATAGAATCCTATGGCTACACCTTC.

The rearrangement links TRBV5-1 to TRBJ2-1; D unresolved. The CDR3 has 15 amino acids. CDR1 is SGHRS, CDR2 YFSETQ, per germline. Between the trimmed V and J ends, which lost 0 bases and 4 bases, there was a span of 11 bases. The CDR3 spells CASSLDQSFYNEQFF. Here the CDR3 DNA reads TGCGCCAGCAGCTTGGATCAGTCCTTTTACAATGAGCAGTTCTTC.

The CDR3 loop reads CATSQRASGGTYEQYF. The CDR3 nucleotides read TGTGCCACCAGTCAACGAGCTAGCGGGGGGACCTACGAGCAGTACTTC. The chain couples TRBV15 to TRBJ2-7; 11 bases match TRBD2. The V and J ends lost 6 bases and 2 bases, in that order; junction bases with no gene match: 9. Germline CDR1 is LNHNV and CDR2 is YYDKDF (reference sequence). The CDR3 runs to 16 residues.